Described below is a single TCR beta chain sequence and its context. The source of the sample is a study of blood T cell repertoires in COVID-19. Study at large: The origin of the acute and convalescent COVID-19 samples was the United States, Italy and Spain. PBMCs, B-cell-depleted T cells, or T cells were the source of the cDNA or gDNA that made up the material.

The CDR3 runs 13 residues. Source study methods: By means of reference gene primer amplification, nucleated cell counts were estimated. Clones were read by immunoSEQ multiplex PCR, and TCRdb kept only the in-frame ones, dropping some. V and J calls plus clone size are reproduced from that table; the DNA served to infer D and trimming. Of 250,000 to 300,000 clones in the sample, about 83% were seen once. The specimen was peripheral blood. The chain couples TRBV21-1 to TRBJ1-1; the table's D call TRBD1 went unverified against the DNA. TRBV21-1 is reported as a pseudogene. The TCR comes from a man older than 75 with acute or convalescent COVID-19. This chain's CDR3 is CASSKQKNTEAFF. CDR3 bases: TGTGCCAGCAGCAAGCAGAAGAACACTGAAGCTTTCTTT.